Sequencing of this T cell receptor (beta chain) was carried out in a study of blood T cell repertoires in COVID-19. The overall study: From the United States, Italy and Spain came samples of acute and convalescent COVID-19.

The V and J ends lost 3 bases and 6 bases respectively, with 9 bases between them. The CDR3 runs to 13 residues. Germline loops: CDR1 SGDLS, CDR2 YYNGEE. In the original processing: It was from reference gene primer amplification that nucleated cell counts were estimated. Sequenced by immunoSEQ multiplex PCR; TCRdb stores in-frame clones only, minus some. That table supplies the V and J calls and clone size; D and trimming were determined from the DNA. The sample has some 130,000 clones; around 89% are singletons. The Seattle patients, enrolled during active infection, were followed longitudinally. The chain links TRBV9 to TRBJ2-2; D unclear. The clonotype originates from a man aged 55 to 70 with COVID-19, enrolled during active disease. Material for sequencing was peripheral blood. DNA for the CDR3: TGTGCCAGCAGCGAGCATGAAGCCGGGGAGCTGTTTTTT. Translation: CASSEHEAGELFF.